This entry lists 26 T cell receptor beta chains sequenced from one sample in a study of blood T cell repertoires in COVID-19. Sequenced by immunoSEQ multiplex PCR; TCRdb stores in-frame clones only, minus some. Seen here are over 300,000 clones, 89% observed once, and the top ten hold 5% to 7.5%. The source material was peripheral blood. The receptors shown here come from a man younger than 35 who had recovered from COVID-19.

The genes are TRBV27 and TRBJ2-7, with D possibly being TRBD1 (6 bases). CDR3 length: 12 amino acids. From germline, CDR1 is MNHEY and CDR2 SMNVEV (reference sequence). V lost 3 bases to trimming and J lost 6 bases, with 9 bases between them. In nucleotides, the CDR3 is TGTGCCAGCAGTTTCGGCAGGGGCGAGCAGTACTTC. It encodes CASSFGRGEQYF.

The CDR3 bases are TGTGCCAGCAGCCGGGACAGTTACAATGAGCAGTTCTTC. It specifies CASSRDSYNEQFF. The V call is TRBV6-6, the J call TRBJ2-1, with 7 bases lining up with TRBD1. With V trimmed by 6 bases and J by 4 bases, 3 bases remained unmatched. CDR1 is MNHNY and CDR2 is SVGAGI in the germline V gene (reference sequence). CDR3 length: 13 residues.

The chain combines TRBV5-1 with TRBJ2-7, with TRBD2 matching over 11 bases. The germline V gene encodes CDR1 SGHRS and CDR2 YFSETQ. With V trimmed by 0 bases and J by 6 bases, 5 bases remained unmatched. There are 15 residues in the CDR3. In DNA, the CDR3 is TGCGCCAGCAGCTTGGAGGTTAGCGGGAGGGGCGAGCAGTACTTC. Protein product: CASSLEVSGRGEQYF.

V is TRBV30 and J is TRBJ2-1; TRBD2 matches at 7 bases. The junction had 5 bases not matched to a gene; V was cut back by 0 bases and J by 0 bases. This CDR3 has 16 amino acids. Germline V gene lookup returns CDR1 GTSNPN and CDR2 SVGIG (reference sequence). The CDR3 protein is CAWSVLGGSSYNEQFF. CDR3 DNA sequence: TGTGCCTGGAGTGTACTGGGCGGGAGCTCCTACAATGAGCAGTTCTTC. The full variable domain, in which reference TRBV30 and TRBJ2-1 provide the parts outside the CDR3, is SQTIHQWPATLVQPVGSPLSLECTVEGTSNPNLYWYRQAAGRGLQLLFYSVGIGQISSEVPQNLSASRPQDRQFILSSKKLLLSDSGFYLCAWSVLGGSSYNEQFFGPGTRLTVL.

V gene TRBV12-5 combines with J gene TRBJ1-1; tentative D call: TRBD1 (5 bases). Germline CDR1 is LGHNT and CDR2 is FRNRAP. V lost 2 bases to trimming and J lost 1 base, with 8 bases between them. The length of the CDR3 is 14 residues. Written as DNA, the CDR3 is TGTGCTAGTGGTTTGTACGGGGGGAACACTGAAGCTTTCTTT. Translated: CASGLYGGNTEAFF.

The chain is built from TRBV6-5 and TRBJ2-7, with 9 nucleotides matching TRBD1. The V segment lost 7 bases and the J segment 2 bases; nucleotides outside the gene matches: 6. CDR3 length equals 14 residues. Germline V gives CDR1 MNHEY, CDR2 SVGAGI. The CDR3 spells CASISRTGAYEQYF. CDR3 DNA: TGTGCCAGCATCTCTAGGACAGGGGCCTACGAGCAGTACTTC.

The rearrangement joins TRBV9 to TRBJ2-1; 10 positions agree with TRBD2. Trimming at V came to 0 bases and at J to 8 bases, leaving 2 bases not matched to a gene. The germline gives CDR1 SGDLS, CDR2 YYNGEE. CDR3 length: 14 residues. The CDR3 DNA is TGTGCCAGCAGCGTAGCTACTAGCGGGGATGAGCAGTTCTTC. Translating gives CASSVATSGDEQFF.

The chain joins TRBV5-1 to TRBJ2-7; 7 positions agree with TRBD2. The CDR3 runs 17 residues. V trimming: 3 bases; J trimming: 2 bases; junction bases outside the gene matches: 14. Germline V gene lookup returns CDR1 SGHRS and CDR2 YFSETQ. CDR3: CASSSSSGAMITYEQYF. CDR3 bases: TGCGCCAGCAGCTCGTCAAGCGGGGCTATGATCACCTACGAGCAGTACTTC. Looking up the rest from reference TRBV5-1 and TRBJ2-7 gives the full variable domain: KAGVTQTPRYLIKTRGQQVTLSCSPISGHRSVSWYQQTPGQGLQFLFEYFSETQRNKGNFPGRFSGRQFSNSRSEMNVSTLELGDSALYLCASSSSSGAMITYEQYFGPGTRLTVT.

V usage is TRBV24-1 and J usage is TRBJ2-1; 10 bases agree with TRBD2. This CDR3 contains 15 residues. The germline V gene encodes CDR1 KGHDR and CDR2 SFDVKD. J lost 6 bases, V lost 4 bases, and 5 bases had no gene match. CDR3 sequence reads: CATSDPSGSGNEQFF. The CDR3, as DNA: TGTGCCACCAGTGACCCTAGCGGGAGTGGCAATGAGCAGTTCTTC.

The sample holds a few counts of this clone. J is TRBJ1-5 and V is TRBV3-1 (or the pseudogene TRBV3-2), with D possibly matching TRBD1 (5 bases). Deletions cut 5 bases from V and 6 bases from J, with 14 bases between. The CDR3 runs to 14 residues. Germline values: CDR1 LGHDT, CDR2 YNNKEL (reference sequence). The CDR3 nucleotides read TGTGCCAGCAGCTCCGGGAGAGGGGCTCAGCCCCAGCATTTT. It codes for CASSSGRGAQPQHF.

This sequence joins TRBV5-1 and TRBJ1-2; D call uncertain. The CDR3 covers 16 residues. Looked up from germline, CDR1 is SGHRS and CDR2 is YFSETQ. Trimming stripped 0 bases from V and 4 bases from J, with 16 bases between. CDR3 sequence (DNA): TGCGCCAGCAGCTTGGACCGGAGCATCTTGCCCTATGGCTACACCTTC. Translating it yields CASSLDRSILPYGYTF.

V usage is TRBV29-1 and J usage is TRBJ2-2, with 11 bases that match TRBD1. This CDR3 is built from 15 residues. Germline lookup yields CDR1 SQVTM and CDR2 ANQGSEA. The junction had 9 bases not matched to a gene; V was cut back by 8 bases and J by 4 bases. The CDR3 reads CSTAHGTGGTGELFF. The DNA of the CDR3 is TGCAGCACCGCGCATGGGACAGGGGGCACCGGGGAGCTGTTTTTT.

The V and J genes are TRBV5-4 and TRBJ2-5; no reliable D call. CDR1 SGHNT and CDR2 YYREEE come from the germline V gene (reference sequence). This CDR3 spans 14 amino acids. Trimming shortened V by 2 bases and J by 5 bases, and 13 bases separated the two germline ends. This CDR3 reads CASSLGLGGETQYF. In DNA form, the CDR3 reads TGTGCCAGCAGCTTAGGTCTAGGTGGGGAGACCCAGTACTTC. Full variable domain (outside the CDR3, taken from reference TRBV5-4 and TRBJ2-5): ETGVTQSPTHLIKTRGQQVTLRCSSQSGHNTVSWYQQALGQGPQFIFQYYREEENGRGNFPPRFSGLQFPNYSSELNVNALELDDSALYLCASSLGLGGETQYFGPGTRLLVL.

This rearrangement joins TRBV4-1 to TRBJ2-1, with D perhaps matching TRBD2 (5 bases). Germline CDR1 is MGHRA and CDR2 is YSYEKL. There are 15 residues in the CDR3. Trimming cost V 0 bases and J 8 bases, with 14 bases left between them. CDR3 region: CASSQDPSNKDEQFF. CDR3 in DNA: TGCGCCAGCAGCCAAGATCCTAGCAACAAAGATGAGCAGTTCTTC.

The V call is TRBV6-1, the J call TRBJ2-3, with TRBD1 as a possible D gene (6 bases). The V end was cut by 1 base, the J end by 2 bases, with 10 bases between. This CDR3 region has 15 residues. Germline V gene sequence: CDR1 MNHNS, CDR2 SASEGT. The CDR3 spells CASSEGGHYTDTQYF. The DNA of the CDR3 is TGTGCCAGCAGTGAAGGGGGACACTACACAGATACGCAGTATTTT.

V and J are TRBV10-3 and TRBJ1-6; D ambiguous. Germline V CDR1 and CDR2: ENHRY, SYGVKD. The CDR3 contains 14 residues. The V gene lost 10 bases and the J gene lost 7 bases, with 17 bases spanning the gap. CDR3 loop: CATAGRERNSPLHF. CDR3 nucleotides: TGTGCCACCGCGGGGAGGGAGAGGAATTCACCCCTCCACTTT.

The chain joins TRBV7-9 to TRBJ2-3; the match to TRBD1 covers 7 bases. The V and J ends lost 5 bases and 3 bases, in that order; junction bases with no gene match: 11. CDR3 length: 16 amino acids. In germline, CDR1 is SEHNR, CDR2 FQNEAQ (reference sequence). CDR3 loop: CASSIHRTGGTDTQYF. CDR3 sequence (DNA): TGTGCCAGCAGCATCCACCGGACAGGTGGAACAGATACGCAGTATTTT.

This clone has only a few counts. The chain combines TRBV10-3 with TRBJ1-6, with a possible D match to TRBD1 (5 bases). Trimming took off 6 bases at V and 7 bases at J, with 13 bases between the two ends. CDR3 length: 14 residues. Germline V CDR1 and CDR2: ENHRY, SYGVKD. CDR3 DNA: TGTGCCATCAGGAGGGCGGGGCAGAATTCACCCCTCCACTTT. It is translated as CAIRRAGQNSPLHF.

The V gene is TRBV10-1, the J gene TRBJ2-2; D is perhaps TRBD2 (5 bases). The CDR3 runs to 14 residues. V was trimmed by 4 bases and J by 6 bases, leaving 12 bases between them. Germline V gene data show CDR1 as WNHNN and CDR2 as SYGVQD (reference sequence). DNA of the CDR3: TGCGCCAGCAGTGGGACTTCCCCCCCCGGGGAGCTGTTTTTT. This translates into CASSGTSPPGELFF.

The chain links TRBV2 to TRBJ1-1; D not certain. Germline CDR1 SNHLY, CDR2 FYNNEI. The CDR3 totals 13 residues. V lost 7 bases, J lost 2 bases, and 11 bases lay in between. The CDR3 DNA follows: TGTGCCAGCACCCTCGGGAGAAACACTGAAGCTTTCTTT. Protein sequence: CASTLGRNTEAFF.

This clone was counted a few times. V usage is TRBV7-2 and J usage is TRBJ1-2; no clear D gene. Germline V gene data show CDR1 as SGHTA and CDR2 as FQGNSA. Trimming left V 5 bases short and J 4 bases short, with 14 bases between. The CDR3 extends over 14 amino acids. CDR3 DNA sequence: TGTGCCAGCAGCCCGGCGGCCATCACCTATGGCTACACCTTC. As protein: CASSPAAITYGYTF.

V and J are TRBV3-1 (or the pseudogene TRBV3-2) and TRBJ1-3, with D perhaps TRBD1 (5 bases). The CDR3 length is 18 residues. Trimming removed 0 bases from V and 3 bases from J, with 18 bases in between. CDR1 and CDR2 from the germline V gene are LGHDT and YNNKEL (reference sequence). This CDR3 reads CASSQDFGRTLGGNTIYF. The CDR3 bases are TGTGCCAGCAGCCAAGATTTCGGCCGGACATTGGGTGGAAACACCATATATTTT.

This clone was observed once. The chain carries TRBV15 and TRBJ2-5; 7 nucleotides match TRBD1. CDR1 is LNHNV and CDR2 is YYDKDF in the germline V gene (reference sequence). J was trimmed by 3 bases and V by 1 base; bases with no gene match: 2. CDR3 size: 14 residues. CDR3 sequence: CATSRVGQEETQYF. The CDR3 DNA reads as TGTGCCACCAGCAGAGTTGGACAGGAAGAGACCCAGTACTTC.

The chain carries TRBV24-1 and TRBJ2-1; 8 nucleotides match TRBD2. The CDR3 loop spans 16 amino acids. Germline CDR1 and CDR2: KGHDR and SFDVKD. V dropped 3 bases and J dropped 0; count of bases not matched to a gene: 3. The chain's CDR3 is CATSDTSGSSYNEQFF. The DNA of the CDR3 is TGTGCCACCAGTGATACTAGCGGATCCTCCTACAATGAGCAGTTCTTC.

The chain has TRBV7-3 and TRBJ2-7, with 8 nucleotides matching TRBD1. The CDR3 is 16 amino acids. The junction had 11 bases not matched to a gene; V was cut back by 6 bases and J by 1 base. Germline CDR1 reads SGHTA; CDR2 reads FQGTGA. The CDR3 bases are TGTGCCAGCAGGTCAGGACAGGGAATAGAGTCCTACGAGCAGTACTTC. Its translation: CASRSGQGIESYEQYF.

This rearrangement joins TRBV11-2 to TRBJ2-1, with D perhaps TRBD2 (5 bases). Germline V CDR1 and CDR2: SGHAT, FQNNGV. The CDR3 is 13 residues long. Trimming cost V 3 bases and J 6 bases, with 9 bases left between them. The CDR3 coding sequence is TGTGCCAGCAGCTTGGACTTTCCCAATGAGCAGTTCTTC. Translation gives CASSLDFPNEQFF.